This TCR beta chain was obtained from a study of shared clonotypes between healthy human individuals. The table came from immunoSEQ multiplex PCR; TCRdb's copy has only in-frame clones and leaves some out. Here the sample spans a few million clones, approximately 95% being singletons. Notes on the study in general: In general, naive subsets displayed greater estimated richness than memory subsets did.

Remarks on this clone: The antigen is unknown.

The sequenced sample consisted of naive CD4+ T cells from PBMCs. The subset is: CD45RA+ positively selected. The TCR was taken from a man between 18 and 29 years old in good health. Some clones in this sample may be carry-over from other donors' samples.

CDR3 sequence: CASSLRPGTTDTQYF. CDR3 sequence (DNA): TGTGCCAGCAGTTTACGGCCGGGGACCACAGATACGCAGTATTTT. The chain combines TRBV27 with TRBJ2-3; TRBD1 or TRBD2 may be the D gene (5 bases each). CDR1 is MNHEY and CDR2 is SMNVEV in the germline V gene (reference sequence). The CDR3 contains 15 residues. Trimming shortened V by 2 bases and J by 2 bases, and 11 bases separated the two germline ends.